These 27 T cell receptor beta chains came from one sample sequenced in a study of blood T cells in healthy people across ages. Together with a sample-barcoded 5' primer, a J-beta primer mix was included in a second PCR lasting about 7 to 11 cycles. TCRdb re-called the 5' RACE reads with MiXCR, one entry per CDR3 protein. The sample holds over a million distinct CDR3 sequences, approximately 42% seen once. Sequenced sample: blood. Every receptor here comes from a woman aged 18-29 years in good health.

Only a few counts were recorded for this clonotype. The rearrangement links TRBV7-8 to TRBJ2-1; D remains unclear. In germline, CDR1 is SGHVS, CDR2 FQNEAQ. This CDR3 comprises 13 residues. V lost 5 bases to trimming and J lost 4 bases, with 9 bases between them. The CDR3 loop is CASSIDGYNEQFF. In DNA form, the CDR3 reads TGTGCCAGCAGCATCGACGGATACAATGAGCAGTTCTTC.

The chain links TRBV12-3 or TRBV12-4 to TRBJ2-2; tentative D call: TRBD1 (6 bases). Trimming cost V 7 bases and J 0 bases, with 12 bases left between them. This CDR3 is built from 15 residues. CDR3 bases: TGTGCCAGCAACCCGGACAGCGCGAACACCGGGGAGCTGTTTTTT. Translated: CASNPDSANTGELFF.

The chain uses TRBV6-6 and TRBJ2-7; 10 bases agree with TRBD2. Per the germline V gene, CDR1 is MNHNY and CDR2 is SVGAGI (reference sequence). Trimming cost V 2 bases and J 2 bases; bases outside gene matches: 9. The CDR3 sequence is 17 residues long. The chain's CDR3 is CASSYPSGGLNTYEQYF. The CDR3 DNA follows: TGTGCCAGCAGTTACCCTAGCGGGGGATTAAACACCTACGAGCAGTACTTC.

This clonotype came up many times. The chain employs TRBV13 and TRBJ1-2; 8 bases map to TRBD1. The V gene's germline CDR1 is PRHDT and CDR2 FYEKMQ (reference sequence). There are 14 residues in the CDR3. After removal of 5 bases from V and 3 bases from J, the junction contained 5 bases not matched to a gene. CDR3 residues: CASSAGTGDYGYTF. The CDR3 DNA reads TGTGCCAGCAGCGCAGGGACAGGAGACTATGGCTACACCTTC.

V usage is TRBV10-3 and J usage is TRBJ2-5; 7 nucleotides agree with TRBD1. With V trimmed by 4 bases and J by 2 bases, 4 bases remained unmatched. This CDR3 region has 14 residues. Germline V gene sequence: CDR1 ENHRY, CDR2 SYGVKD. The CDR3 here is CAISGGTVQETQYF. CDR3 nucleotides: TGTGCCATCAGTGGGGGGACAGTACAAGAGACCCAGTACTTC.

With regard to this clonotype: A read error is likely, as this CDR3 ends without the conserved phenylalanine or tryptophan. The DNA is left out, because the CDR3 cannot be placed on it with certainty; the CDR3 is given as TCRdb lists it. The chain joins TRBV11-2 to TRBJ1-2. 15 amino acids form the CDR3, both terminal residues included. Per the germline V gene, CDR1 is SGHAT and CDR2 is FQNNGV. The CDR3 loop reads CASSNDRTGRSGYTV.

The chain links TRBV7-9 to TRBJ2-5, with TRBD1 as a possible D gene (6 bases). This CDR3 comprises 12 residues. V lost 7 bases to trimming and J lost 5 bases, with 11 bases between them. Germline V gene sequence: CDR1 SEHNR, CDR2 FQNEAQ (reference sequence). Here the CDR3 reads CASTQGWETQYF. The DNA for the CDR3 is TGTGCCAGCACACAGGGTTGGGAGACCCAGTACTTC.

The rearrangement links TRBV18 to TRBJ2-1; tentatively, D is TRBD1 (6 bases). Germline values: CDR1 KGHSH, CDR2 LQKENI. V was shortened by 3 bases and J by 7 bases, with 19 bases between the two germline ends. The CDR3 is made up of 16 amino acids. The CDR3 DNA reads TGTGCCAGCTCACCCCCAGAAGTGGGGACAACGAATGAGCAGTTCTTC. This gives the protein CASSPPEVGTTNEQFF.

This clonotype occurred a few times. The V call is TRBV6-1, the J call TRBJ2-5; D gene unclear. With the DNA end fitting TRBJ2-7 better, the J assignment may be wrong. The V gene's germline CDR1 is MNHNS and CDR2 SASEGT. CDR3 size: 11 residues. In DNA, the CDR3 is TGTGCCAGTCAGGACCCCTACGAGCAGTACTTC. It encodes CASQDPYEQYF.

The chain has TRBV7-2 and TRBJ2-4; 7 bases map to TRBD2. The better agreement between TRBJ2-7 and the DNA end casts doubt on the J call. Germline CDR1 is SGHTA and CDR2 is FQGNSA. This CDR3 spans 15 amino acids. As DNA, the CDR3 is TGTGCCAGCAGCTTAGGGCCGGGGGGATCAAGCGAGCAGTACTTC. Translated: CASSLGPGGSSEQYF.

The rearrangement joins TRBV4-3 to TRBJ2-3, with 8 bases matching TRBD1. Germline loops: CDR1 LGHNA, CDR2 YSLEER. The CDR3 is made up of 18 amino acids. Losses at the gene ends were 4 bases for V and 1 base for J; bases not matched to a gene: 13. In DNA form, the CDR3 reads TGCGCCAGCAGCCGGTACCCAGGGGGCGATTTTGGCACAGATACGCAGTATTTT. It yields the protein CASSRYPGGDFGTDTQYF.

Points on this clonotype: One end of the junction varies from germline; a read error may be responsible. The J gene is TRBJ2-3, the V gene TRBV18; no clear D. Per germline, CDR1 KGHSH and CDR2 LQKENI. The CDR3 length is 12 residues. CDR3 coding DNA: TGTACCAGCTCACTCACCACAGATACGCAGTATTTT. Amino acids: CTSSLTTDTQYF.

The V call is TRBV4-2, the J call TRBJ2-1; TRBD1 aligns across 7 bases. J lost 3 bases, V lost 1 base, and 9 bases had no gene match. This CDR3 has 17 amino acids. Germline V CDR1 and CDR2: LGHNA, YNFKEQ. The CDR3, as DNA: TGTGCCAGCAGCCAAGTTGGTAGGGGGCAGGACTACAATGAGCAGTTCTTC. Encoded protein: CASSQVGRGQDYNEQFF.

This chain joins TRBV5-1 and TRBJ2-5; 10 bases line up with TRBD1. V dropped 3 bases and J dropped 5; count of bases not matched to a gene: 10. Per germline, CDR1 SGHRS and CDR2 YFSETQ. The CDR3 has 16 amino acids. The CDR3 here is CASSSTLTGGVETQYF. The CDR3 region has the DNA TGCGCCAGCAGCTCGACTTTGACAGGGGGCGTTGAGACCCAGTACTTC.

The table lists this clonotype with a few counts. The chain has TRBV28 and TRBJ1-4, with unresolved D. Per the germline V gene, CDR1 is MDHEN and CDR2 is SYDVKM. The CDR3 runs to 15 residues. Deletions cut 5 bases from V and 6 bases from J, with 16 bases between. This CDR3 is CASSLNVLYDEKLFF. The CDR3 DNA is TGTGCCAGCAGTCTCAACGTGTTATATGATGAAAAACTGTTTTTT.

The table lists this clonotype with a few counts. The CDR3 spells CASSSKLRASADTQYF. DNA of the CDR3: TGCGCCAGCAGCTCCAAGCTAAGAGCTAGCGCAGATACGCAGTATTTT. This rearrangement joins TRBV4-3 to TRBJ2-3; a possible D gene is TRBD2 (6 bases). V lost 5 bases and J lost 4, with 19 bases in between. Germline values: CDR1 LGHNA, CDR2 YSLEER. The CDR3 covers 16 residues.

The chain recombines TRBV7-3 with TRBJ2-1, with D perhaps TRBD2 (6 bases). The CDR3 runs to 14 residues. Trimming pared 3 bases from V and 5 bases from J, leaving 11 bases between. The germline gives CDR1 SGHTA, CDR2 FQGTGA. CDR3 residues: CASSLTGENNEQFF. CDR3 DNA sequence: TGTGCCAGCAGCTTGACGGGGGAAAACAATGAGCAGTTCTTC.

This clonotype has at least ten counts. The CDR3 loop is CASSDIHEQYF. CDR3 sequence (DNA): TGTGCCAGCAGTGATATCCACGAGCAGTACTTC. The chain links TRBV6-2 or TRBV6-3 to TRBJ2-7; D uncertain. The V gene lost 5 bases and the J gene lost 5 bases, with 7 bases spanning the gap. Germline-derived CDR1 and CDR2 are MNHEY and SVGEGT. The CDR3 runs to 11 residues.

The gene calls are TRBV10-3 and TRBJ2-5, with D perhaps matching TRBD1 or TRBD2 (5 bases each). Per the germline V gene, CDR1 is ENHRY and CDR2 is SYGVKD. V gave up 10 bases and J gave up 11 bases, with 23 bases separating them. This CDR3 is 13 amino acids long. The CDR3 spells CATKSPDLGEQYF. CDR3 DNA sequence: TGTGCCACCAAAAGTCCGGACTTGGGGGAGCAGTACTTC.

This clonotype came up many times. V is TRBV4-3 and J is TRBJ2-1, with TRBD2 identical over 10 bases. With V trimmed by 0 bases and J by 4 bases, 9 bases remained unmatched. The germline gives CDR1 LGHNA, CDR2 YSLEER. The CDR3 has 18 residues. For the CDR3, the DNA is TGCGCCAGCAGCCAAGATGGAATGACTAGCGGGTTTTACAATGAGCAGTTCTTC. As protein: CASSQDGMTSGFYNEQFF.

Worth noting for this clonotype: A much larger clone sits a single nucleotide away, making a read error possible. The chain recombines TRBV29-1 with TRBJ2-1; 8 positions agree with TRBD2. The junction had 14 bases not matched to a gene; V was cut back by 7 bases and J by 9 bases. The germline V gene encodes CDR1 SQVTM and CDR2 ANQGSEA. CDR3 length equals 14 residues. As DNA, the CDR3 is TGCAGCGCTCCCCCAGCGGGAGTGTCCAGTGAGCAGTTCTTC. Amino acids: CSAPPAGVSSEQFF.

This clonotype was recorded a few times. The V call is TRBV12-3 or TRBV12-4, the J call TRBJ2-3, with 7 positions matching TRBD1. V gave up 5 bases and J gave up 9 bases; unmatched junction bases: 5. This CDR3 contains 12 residues. CDR3 sequence: CASSTTGQTQYF. The CDR3 nucleotides read TGTGCCAGCAGTACGACAGGGCAGACGCAGTATTTT.

Only a few counts were recorded for this clonotype. The gene calls are TRBV28 and TRBJ2-7; perhaps TRBD1 as D (5 bases). The length of the CDR3 is 14 residues. V lost 2 bases to trimming and J lost 4 bases, with 12 bases between them. CDR1 and CDR2 from the germline V gene are MDHEN and SYDVKM. The CDR3 nucleotides are TGTGCCAGCAGTTTAACGGCGCAGGGTTACGAGCAGTACTTC. It translates to CASSLTAQGYEQYF.

This clonotype was detected only a few times. The V gene is TRBV6-5, the J gene TRBJ2-7; 9 bases fit TRBD1. The ends lost 4 bases at V and 3 bases at J; junction bases unmatched: 7. The CDR3 is made up of 15 amino acids. Per the germline V gene, CDR1 is MNHEY and CDR2 is SVGAGI. The CDR3 coding sequence is TGTGCCAGCAGTTTGTACAGGGGGCAAGACTACGAGCAGTACTTC. Translated: CASSLYRGQDYEQYF.

The V and J genes are TRBV24-1 and TRBJ2-3, with unresolved D. V gave up 5 bases and J gave up 0 bases, with 8 bases separating them. This CDR3 is 14 amino acids long. Germline values: CDR1 KGHDR, CDR2 SFDVKD. The CDR3 region has the DNA TGTGCCACCAGTGCCTCCACTAGCACAGATACGCAGTATTTT. It translates to CATSASTSTDTQYF.

This clonotype was recorded only once. The chain links TRBV2 to TRBJ1-1; no firm D call. CDR3 length equals 13 residues. Germline values: CDR1 SNHLY, CDR2 FYNNEI. V lost 4 bases and J 6 bases, leaving 12 bases between the germline ends. CDR3 bases: TGTGCCAGCAGTGGGATCCGTGTCCCTGAAGCTTTCTTT. Translation: CASSGIRVPEAFF. Filled out from reference TRBV2 and TRBJ1-1, the complete variable domain reads EPEVTQTPSHQVTQMGQEVILRCVPISNHLYFYWYRQILGQKVEFLVSFYNNEISEKSEIFDDQFSVERPDGSNFTLKIRSTKLEDSAMYFCASSGIRVPEAFFGQGTRLTVV.

The chain links TRBV5-1 to TRBJ2-1; TRBD1 matches at 7 bases. The trim removed 0 bases at V and 0 bases at J, leaving 9 bases unmatched. The CDR3 has 18 amino acids. The germline gives CDR1 SGHRS, CDR2 YFSETQ. This chain's CDR3 is CASSLERGPKISYNEQFF. Written as DNA, the CDR3 is TGCGCCAGCAGCTTGGAAAGGGGGCCGAAAATCTCCTACAATGAGCAGTTCTTC.